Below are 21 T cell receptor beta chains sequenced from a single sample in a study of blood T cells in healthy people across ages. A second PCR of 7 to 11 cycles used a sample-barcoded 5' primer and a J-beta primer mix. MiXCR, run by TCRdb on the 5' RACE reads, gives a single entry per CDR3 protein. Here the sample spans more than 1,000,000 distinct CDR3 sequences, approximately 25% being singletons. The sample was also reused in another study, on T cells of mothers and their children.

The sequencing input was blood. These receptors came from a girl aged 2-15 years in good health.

The CDR3 loop is CATNQKGEQYF. As DNA, the CDR3 is TGTGCCACCAACCAGAAGGGGGAGCAGTACTTC. The chain uses TRBV2 and TRBJ2-5; a possible D gene is TRBD1 (6 bases). Trimming pared 10 bases from V and 11 bases from J, leaving 17 bases between. The CDR3 runs to 11 residues. Germline V CDR1 and CDR2: SNHLY, FYNNEI.

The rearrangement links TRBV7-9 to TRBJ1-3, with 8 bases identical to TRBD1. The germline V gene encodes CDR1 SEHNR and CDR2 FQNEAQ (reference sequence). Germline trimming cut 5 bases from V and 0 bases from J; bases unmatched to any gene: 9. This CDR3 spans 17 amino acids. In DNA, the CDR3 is TGTGCCAGCAGCCTACTAGGACAGGGACTCTCTGGAAACACCATATATTTT. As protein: CASSLLGQGLSGNTIYF.

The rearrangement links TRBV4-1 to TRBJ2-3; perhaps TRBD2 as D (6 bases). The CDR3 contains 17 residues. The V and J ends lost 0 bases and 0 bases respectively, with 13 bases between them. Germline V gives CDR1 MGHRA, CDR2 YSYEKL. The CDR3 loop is CASSQDSGSHSTDTQYF. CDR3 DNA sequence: TGCGCCAGCAGCCAAGATAGCGGCTCCCATAGCACAGATACGCAGTATTTT.

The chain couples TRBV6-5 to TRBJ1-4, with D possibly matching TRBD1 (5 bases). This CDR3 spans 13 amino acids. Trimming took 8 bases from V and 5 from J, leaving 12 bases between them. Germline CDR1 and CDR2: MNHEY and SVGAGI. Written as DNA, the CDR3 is TGTGCCAGCTACGGGGGAGGGAATGAAAAACTGTTTTTT. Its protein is CASYGGGNEKLFF.

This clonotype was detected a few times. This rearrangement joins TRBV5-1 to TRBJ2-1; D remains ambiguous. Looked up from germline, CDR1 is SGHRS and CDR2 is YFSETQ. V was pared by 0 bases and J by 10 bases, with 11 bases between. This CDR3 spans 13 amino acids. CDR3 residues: CASSLAASKEQFF. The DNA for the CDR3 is TGCGCCAGCAGCTTGGCCGCCTCGAAGGAGCAGTTCTTC.

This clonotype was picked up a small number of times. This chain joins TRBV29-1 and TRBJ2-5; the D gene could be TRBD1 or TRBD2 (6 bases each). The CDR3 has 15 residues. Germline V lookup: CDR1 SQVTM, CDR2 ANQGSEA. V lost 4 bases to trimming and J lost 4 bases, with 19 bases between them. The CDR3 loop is CSVAYFKEGGETQYF. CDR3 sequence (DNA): TGCAGCGTTGCCTACTTTAAGGAGGGGGGAGAGACCCAGTACTTC.

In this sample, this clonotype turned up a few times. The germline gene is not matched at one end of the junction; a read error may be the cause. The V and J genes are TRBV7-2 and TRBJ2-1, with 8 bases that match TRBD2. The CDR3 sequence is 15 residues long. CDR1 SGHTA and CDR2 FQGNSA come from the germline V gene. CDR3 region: CASSLAGRATNEQFF. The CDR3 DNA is TGCGCCAGCAGCTTAGCCGGGAGGGCCACCAATGAGCAGTTCTTC.

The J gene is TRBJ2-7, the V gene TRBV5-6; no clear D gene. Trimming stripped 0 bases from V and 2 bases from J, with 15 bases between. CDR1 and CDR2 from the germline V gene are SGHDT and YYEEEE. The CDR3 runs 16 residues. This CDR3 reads CASSLGLSTEPYEQYF. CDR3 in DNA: TGTGCCAGCAGCTTGGGACTCTCCACGGAACCCTACGAGCAGTACTTC. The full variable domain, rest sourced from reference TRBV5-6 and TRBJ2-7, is DAGVTQSPTHLIKTRGQQVTLRCSPKSGHDTVSWYQQALGQGPQFIFQYYEEEERQRGNFPDRFSGHQFPNYSSELNVNALLLGDSALYLCASSLGLSTEPYEQYFGPGTRLTVT.

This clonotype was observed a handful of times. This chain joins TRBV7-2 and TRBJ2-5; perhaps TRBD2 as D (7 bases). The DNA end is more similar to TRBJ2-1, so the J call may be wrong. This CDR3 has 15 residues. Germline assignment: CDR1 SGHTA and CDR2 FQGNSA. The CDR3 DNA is TGTGCCAGCAGCTTAGGGGGGGGCATTTATGATGAGCAGTTCTTC. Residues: CASSLGGGIYDEQFF.

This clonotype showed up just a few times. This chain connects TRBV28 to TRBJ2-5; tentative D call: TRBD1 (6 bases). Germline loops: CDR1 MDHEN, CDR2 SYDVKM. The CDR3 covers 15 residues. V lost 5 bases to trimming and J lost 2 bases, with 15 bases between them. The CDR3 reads CASSALQGIQETQYF. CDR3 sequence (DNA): TGTGCCAGCAGTGCCCTACAGGGAATACAAGAGACCCAGTACTTC.

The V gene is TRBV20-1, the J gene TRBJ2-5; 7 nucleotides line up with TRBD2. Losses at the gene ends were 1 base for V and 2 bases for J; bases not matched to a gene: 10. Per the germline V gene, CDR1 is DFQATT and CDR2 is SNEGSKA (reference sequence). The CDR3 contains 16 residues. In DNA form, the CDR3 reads TGCAGTGCTAGAGTCGTCGGGCAGGGAGGGCAAGAGACCCAGTACTTC. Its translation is CSARVVGQGGQETQYF.

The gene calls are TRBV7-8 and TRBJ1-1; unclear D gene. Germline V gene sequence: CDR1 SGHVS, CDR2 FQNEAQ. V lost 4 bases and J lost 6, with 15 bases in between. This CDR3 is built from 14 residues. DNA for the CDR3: TGTGCCAGCAGCTCACGGCCGGGTATCGCTGAAGCTTTCTTT. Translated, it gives CASSSRPGIAEAFF. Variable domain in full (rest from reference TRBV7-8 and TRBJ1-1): GAGVSQSPRYKVAKRGQDVALRCDPISGHVSLFWYQQALGQGPEFLTYFQNEAQLDKSGLPSDRFFAERPEGSVSTLKIQRTQQEDSAVYLCASSSRPGIAEAFFGQGTRLTVV.

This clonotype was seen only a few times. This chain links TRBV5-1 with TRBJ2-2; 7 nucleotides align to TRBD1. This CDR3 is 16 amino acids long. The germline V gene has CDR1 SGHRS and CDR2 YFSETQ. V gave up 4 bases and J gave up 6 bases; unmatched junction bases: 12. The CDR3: CASSPNSPQGAGELFF. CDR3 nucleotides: TGCGCCAGCAGCCCGAATTCCCCGCAGGGGGCCGGGGAGCTGTTTTTT.

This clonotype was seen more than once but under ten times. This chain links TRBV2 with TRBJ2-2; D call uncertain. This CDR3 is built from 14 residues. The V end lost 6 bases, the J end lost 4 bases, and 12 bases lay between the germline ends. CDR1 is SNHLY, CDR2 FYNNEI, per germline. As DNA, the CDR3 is TGTGCCAGCAGCGCCTTAAGAGGCACCGGGGAGCTGTTTTTT. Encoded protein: CASSALRGTGELFF.

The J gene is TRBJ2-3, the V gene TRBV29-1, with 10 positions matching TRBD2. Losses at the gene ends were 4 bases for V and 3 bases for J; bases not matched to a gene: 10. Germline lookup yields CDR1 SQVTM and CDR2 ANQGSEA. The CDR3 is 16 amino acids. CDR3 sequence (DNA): TGCAGCGTTGCGCTTCCTAGCGGGAGTGGAACAGATACGCAGTATTTT. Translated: CSVALPSGSGTDTQYF.

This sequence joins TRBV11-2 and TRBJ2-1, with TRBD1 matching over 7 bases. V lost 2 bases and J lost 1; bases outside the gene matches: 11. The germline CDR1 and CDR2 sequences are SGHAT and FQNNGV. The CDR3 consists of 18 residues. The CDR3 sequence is CASSLKVGGQGSYNEQFF. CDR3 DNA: TGTGCCAGCAGCTTAAAGGTAGGGGGCCAAGGGTCCTACAATGAGCAGTTCTTC.

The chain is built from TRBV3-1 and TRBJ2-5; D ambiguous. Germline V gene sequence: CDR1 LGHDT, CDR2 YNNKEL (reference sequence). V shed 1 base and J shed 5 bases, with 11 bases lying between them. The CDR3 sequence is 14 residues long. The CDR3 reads CASSQAPNRETQYF. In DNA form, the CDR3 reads TGTGCCAGCAGCCAAGCCCCCAATCGGGAGACCCAGTACTTC.

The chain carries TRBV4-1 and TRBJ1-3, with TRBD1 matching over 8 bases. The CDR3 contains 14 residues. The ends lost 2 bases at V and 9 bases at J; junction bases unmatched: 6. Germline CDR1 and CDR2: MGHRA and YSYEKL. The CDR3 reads CASSQLDRAGTIYF. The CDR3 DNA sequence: TGCGCCAGCAGCCAATTGGACAGGGCCGGCACCATATATTTT.

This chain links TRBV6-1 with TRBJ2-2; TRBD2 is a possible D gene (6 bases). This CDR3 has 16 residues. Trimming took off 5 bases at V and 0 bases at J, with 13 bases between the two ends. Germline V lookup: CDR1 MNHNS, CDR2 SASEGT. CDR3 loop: CASSPVTRANTGELFF. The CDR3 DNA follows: TGTGCCAGCAGTCCGGTGACTAGGGCGAACACCGGGGAGCTGTTTTTT.

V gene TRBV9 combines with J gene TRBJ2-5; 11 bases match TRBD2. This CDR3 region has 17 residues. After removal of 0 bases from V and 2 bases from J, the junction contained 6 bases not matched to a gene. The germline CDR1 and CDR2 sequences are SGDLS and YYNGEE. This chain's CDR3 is CASSVASGLAAQETQYF. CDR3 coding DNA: TGTGCCAGCAGCGTAGCTTCGGGACTAGCGGCTCAAGAGACCCAGTACTTC.

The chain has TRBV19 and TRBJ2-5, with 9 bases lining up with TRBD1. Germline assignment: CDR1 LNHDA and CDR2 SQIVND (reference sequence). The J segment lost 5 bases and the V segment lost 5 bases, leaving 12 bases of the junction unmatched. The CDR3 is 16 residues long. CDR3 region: CASSPETGGAKETQYF. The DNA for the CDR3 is TGTGCCAGTAGTCCCGAAACAGGGGGCGCTAAGGAGACCCAGTACTTC.